The text below deals with one TCR beta chain. The entry originates in a study of cytomegalovirus exposure and HLA in healthy donors. 13 Jbeta primers and 60 Vbeta primers were used for the PCR. Clones were read by immunoSEQ multiplex PCR, and TCRdb kept only the in-frame ones, dropping some. This table has 170,000 or so clones, 70% to 90% appearing once. The germline V and J ends were trimmed by 4 bases and 6 bases, with 13 bases remaining between them. This CDR3 is 14 amino acids long. Germline V gene lookup returns CDR1 MNHEY and CDR2 SMNVEV (reference sequence). V is TRBV27 and J is TRBJ2-1; tentative D call: TRBD2 (6 bases). The clonotype comes from a woman aged 18-35 years in good health and CMV-seronegative. Sequencing was carried out using PBMCs. The CDR3, as DNA: TGTGCCAGCAGTTATCGGGAGTGGTCCAATGAGCAGTTCTTC. It is translated as CASSYREWSNEQFF.